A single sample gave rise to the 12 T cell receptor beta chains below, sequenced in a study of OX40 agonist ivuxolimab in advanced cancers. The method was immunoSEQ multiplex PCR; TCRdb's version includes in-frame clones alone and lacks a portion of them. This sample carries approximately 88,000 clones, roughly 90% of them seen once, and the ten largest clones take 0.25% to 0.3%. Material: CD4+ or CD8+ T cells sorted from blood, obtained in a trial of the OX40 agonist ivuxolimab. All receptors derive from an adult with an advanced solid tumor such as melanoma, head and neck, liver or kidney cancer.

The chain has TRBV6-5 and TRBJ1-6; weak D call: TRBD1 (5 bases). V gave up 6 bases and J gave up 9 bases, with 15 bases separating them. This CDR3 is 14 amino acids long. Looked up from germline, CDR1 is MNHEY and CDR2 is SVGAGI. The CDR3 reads CASSPPGGSSPLHF. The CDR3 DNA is TGTGCCAGCAGCCCACCGGGGGGTAGTTCACCCCTCCACTTT.

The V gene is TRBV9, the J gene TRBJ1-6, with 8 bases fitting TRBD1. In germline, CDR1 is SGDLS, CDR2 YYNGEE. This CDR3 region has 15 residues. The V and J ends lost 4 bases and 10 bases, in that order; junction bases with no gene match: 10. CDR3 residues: CASSLRTGPTSPLHF. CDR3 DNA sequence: TGTGCCAGCAGCCTCCGGACAGGGCCAACATCACCCCTCCACTTT.

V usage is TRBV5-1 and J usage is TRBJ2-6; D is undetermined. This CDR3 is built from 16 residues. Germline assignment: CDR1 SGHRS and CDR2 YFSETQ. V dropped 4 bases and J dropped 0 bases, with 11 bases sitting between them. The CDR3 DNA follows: TGCGCCAGCAGCGAGAGCAGCTTCTCTGGGGCCAACGTCCTGACTTTC. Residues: CASSESSFSGANVLTF.

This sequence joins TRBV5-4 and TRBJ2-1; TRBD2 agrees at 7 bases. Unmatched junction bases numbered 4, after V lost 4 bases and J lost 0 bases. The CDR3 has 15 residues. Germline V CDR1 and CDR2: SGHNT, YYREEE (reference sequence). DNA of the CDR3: TGTGCCAGCAGCATAGCGGGCCCCTCCTACAATGAGCAGTTCTTC. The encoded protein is CASSIAGPSYNEQFF.

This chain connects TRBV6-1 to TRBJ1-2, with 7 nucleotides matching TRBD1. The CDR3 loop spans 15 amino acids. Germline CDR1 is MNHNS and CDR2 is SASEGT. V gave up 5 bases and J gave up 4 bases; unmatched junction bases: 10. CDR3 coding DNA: TGTGCCAGCAGTACAGGACAGGCCATCTCCTATGGCTACACCTTC. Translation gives CASSTGQAISYGYTF.

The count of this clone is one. CDR3 nucleotide sequence: TGTGCCAGCTCACAAGGACCCCCCCGCGAGCAGTACTTC. Its translation: CASSQGPPREQYF. This sequence joins TRBV18 and TRBJ2-7; no clear D. Germline CDR1 is KGHSH and CDR2 is LQKENI. CDR3 size: 13 residues. Trimming took off 4 bases at V and 6 bases at J, with 13 bases between the two ends.

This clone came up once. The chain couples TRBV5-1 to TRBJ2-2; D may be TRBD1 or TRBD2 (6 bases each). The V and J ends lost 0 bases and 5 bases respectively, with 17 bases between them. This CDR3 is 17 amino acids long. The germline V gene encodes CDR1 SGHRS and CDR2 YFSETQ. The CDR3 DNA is TGCGCCAGCAGCTTGGAAGAGGGGGGCGTGAGGACCGGGGAGCTGTTTTTT. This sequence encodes CASSLEEGGVRTGELFF.

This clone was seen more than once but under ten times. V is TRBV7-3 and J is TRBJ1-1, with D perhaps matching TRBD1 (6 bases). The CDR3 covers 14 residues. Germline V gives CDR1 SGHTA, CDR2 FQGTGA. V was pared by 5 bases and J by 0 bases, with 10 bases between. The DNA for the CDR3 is TGTGCCAGCAGCCCGGGACATATGAACACTGAAGCTTTCTTT. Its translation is CASSPGHMNTEAFF.

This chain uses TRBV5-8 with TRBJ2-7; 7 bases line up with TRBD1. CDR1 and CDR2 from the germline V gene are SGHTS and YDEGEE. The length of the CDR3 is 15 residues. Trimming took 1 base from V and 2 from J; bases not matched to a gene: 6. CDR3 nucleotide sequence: TGTGCCAGCAGCTTGTCCGGGACAGCGACCTACGAGCAGTACTTC. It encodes CASSLSGTATYEQYF.

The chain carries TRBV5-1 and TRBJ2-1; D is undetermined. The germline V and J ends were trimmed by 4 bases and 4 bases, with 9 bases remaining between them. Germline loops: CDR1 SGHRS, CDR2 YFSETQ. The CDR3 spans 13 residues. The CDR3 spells CASSHPAYNEQFF. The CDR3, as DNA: TGCGCCAGCAGCCATCCCGCTTACAATGAGCAGTTCTTC.

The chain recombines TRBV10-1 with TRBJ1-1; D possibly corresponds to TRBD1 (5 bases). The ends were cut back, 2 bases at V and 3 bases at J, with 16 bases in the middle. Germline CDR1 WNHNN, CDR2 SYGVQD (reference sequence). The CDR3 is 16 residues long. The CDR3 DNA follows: TGCGCCAGCAGTGAGGCGCAGGGTTTCCTCGACACTGAAGCTTTCTTT. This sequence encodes CASSEAQGFLDTEAFF.

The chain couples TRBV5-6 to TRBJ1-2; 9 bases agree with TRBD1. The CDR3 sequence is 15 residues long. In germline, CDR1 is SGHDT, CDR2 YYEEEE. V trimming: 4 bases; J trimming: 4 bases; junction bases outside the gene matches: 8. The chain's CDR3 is CASSLRPGQGYGYTF. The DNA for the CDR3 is TGTGCCAGCAGCCTCCGACCGGGACAGGGCTATGGCTACACCTTC.